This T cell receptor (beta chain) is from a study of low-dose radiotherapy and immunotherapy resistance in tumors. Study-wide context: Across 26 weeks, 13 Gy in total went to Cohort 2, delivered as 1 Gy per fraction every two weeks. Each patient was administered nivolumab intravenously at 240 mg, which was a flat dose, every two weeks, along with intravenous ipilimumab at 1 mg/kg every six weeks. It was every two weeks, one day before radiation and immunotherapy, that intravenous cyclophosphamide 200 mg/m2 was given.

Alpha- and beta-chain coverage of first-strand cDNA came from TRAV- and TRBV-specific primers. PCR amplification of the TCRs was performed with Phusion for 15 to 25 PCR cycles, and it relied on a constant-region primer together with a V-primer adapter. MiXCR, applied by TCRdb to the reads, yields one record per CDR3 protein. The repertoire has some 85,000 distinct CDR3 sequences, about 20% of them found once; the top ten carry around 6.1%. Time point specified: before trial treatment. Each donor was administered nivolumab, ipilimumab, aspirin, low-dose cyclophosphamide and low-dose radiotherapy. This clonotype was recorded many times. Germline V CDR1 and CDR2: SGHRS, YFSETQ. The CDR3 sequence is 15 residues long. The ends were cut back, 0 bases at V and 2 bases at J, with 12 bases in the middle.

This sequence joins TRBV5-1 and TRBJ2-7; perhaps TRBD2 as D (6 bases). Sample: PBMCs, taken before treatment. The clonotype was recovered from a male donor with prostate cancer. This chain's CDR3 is CASSLVAGNTYEQYF. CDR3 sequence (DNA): TGCGCCAGCAGCTTGGTGGCGGGAAACACCTACGAGCAGTACTTC.